These T cell receptor beta chains were read from a single sample in a study of shared clonotypes between healthy human individuals. Sequencing was performed with immunoSEQ multiplex PCR; in TCRdb, only in-frame clones are kept and a portion is missing. The data contain 2 million to 3 million clones, approximately 94% of them singletons. Sequencing was performed on naive CD4+ T cells from PBMCs. Receptor source: a man younger than 30 in good health. Some clones in this sample may be carry-over from other donors' samples. Both conserved end residues are part of each CDR3. The D gene is left open where the match is weak.

V	J	D	DNA	CDR3
TRBV5-4	TRBJ1-1	TRBD1	TGTGCCAGCAGGCGCGGACAGGGTTGGGGCGACACTGAAGCTTTCTTT	CASRRGQGWGDTEAFF
TRBV6-5	TRBJ1-1	-	TGTGCCAGCATGGGGTTATGGACGGCTTTCTTT	CASMGLWTAFF
TRBV6-6	TRBJ2-3	TRBD2	TGTGCCAGCTCAGGACTAGCGACAGATACGCAGTATTTT	CASSGLATDTQYF
TRBV2	TRBJ1-1	TRBD1	TGTGCCAGCAGTGAAGAGAGGGGGCTTTCGAGCACTGAAGCTTTCTTT	CASSEERGLSSTEAFF
TRBV19	TRBJ1-5	-	TGTGCCAGTAGGCCTCTGGACCGTCAGAATCAGCCCCAGCATTTT	CASRPLDRQNQPQHF
TRBV5-4	TRBJ2-7	TRBD2	TGTGCCAGCAGCCCGACGGGAGGGGTCTACGAGCAGTACTTC	CASSPTGGVYEQYF
TRBV6-6	TRBJ2-1	TRBD2	TGTGCCAGCACCCGAGCGGGAGTCTCCTACAATGAGCAGTTCTTC	CASTRAGVSYNEQFF
TRBV5-1	TRBJ2-5	TRBD1	TGCGCCAGCAGCCTACGGACAGGCCAAGAGACCCAGTACTTC	CASSLRTGQETQYF
TRBV29-1	TRBJ2-1	-	TGCAGCGTTGAGGCCCCCCAGGGTAGCTCCTACAATGAGCAGTTCTTC	CSVEAPQGSSYNEQFF
TRBV6-5	TRBJ1-3	-	TGTGCCAGCAAAGTGAGCTCTGGAAACACCATATATTTT	CASKVSSGNTIYF
TRBV4-2	TRBJ2-3	TRBD2	TGTGCCAGCAGCCAAGATCAGAGAGCGGGAGTCTTGGGGTTGGGGGATACGCAGTATTTT	CASSQDQRAGVLGLGDTQYF